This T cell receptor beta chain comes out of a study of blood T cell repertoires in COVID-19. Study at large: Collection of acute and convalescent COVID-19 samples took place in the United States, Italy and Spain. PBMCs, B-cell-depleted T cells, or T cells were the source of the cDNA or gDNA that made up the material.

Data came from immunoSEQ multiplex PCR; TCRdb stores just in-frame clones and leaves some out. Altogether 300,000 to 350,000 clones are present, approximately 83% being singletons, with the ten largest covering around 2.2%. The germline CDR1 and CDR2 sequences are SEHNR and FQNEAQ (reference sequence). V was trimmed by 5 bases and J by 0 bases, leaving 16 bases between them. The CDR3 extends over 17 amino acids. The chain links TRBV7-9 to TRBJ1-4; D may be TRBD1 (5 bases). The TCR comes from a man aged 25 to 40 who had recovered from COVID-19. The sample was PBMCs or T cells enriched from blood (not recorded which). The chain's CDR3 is CASSPGGAGPTNEKLFF. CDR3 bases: TGTGCCAGCAGCCCCGGGGGTGCAGGGCCAACTAATGAAAAACTGTTTTTT.